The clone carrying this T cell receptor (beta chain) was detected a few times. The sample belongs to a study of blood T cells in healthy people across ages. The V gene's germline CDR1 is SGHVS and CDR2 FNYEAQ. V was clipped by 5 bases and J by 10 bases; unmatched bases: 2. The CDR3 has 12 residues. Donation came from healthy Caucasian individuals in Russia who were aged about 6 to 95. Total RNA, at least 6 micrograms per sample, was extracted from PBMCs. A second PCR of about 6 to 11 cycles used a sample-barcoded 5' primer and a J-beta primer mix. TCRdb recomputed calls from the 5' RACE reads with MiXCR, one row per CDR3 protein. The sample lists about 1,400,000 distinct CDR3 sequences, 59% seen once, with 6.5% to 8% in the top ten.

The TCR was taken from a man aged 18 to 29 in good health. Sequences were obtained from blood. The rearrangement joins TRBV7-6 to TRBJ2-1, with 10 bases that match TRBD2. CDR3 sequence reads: CASSHSGREQFF. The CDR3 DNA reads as TGTGCCAGCAGCCATAGCGGGAGGGAGCAGTTCTTC.